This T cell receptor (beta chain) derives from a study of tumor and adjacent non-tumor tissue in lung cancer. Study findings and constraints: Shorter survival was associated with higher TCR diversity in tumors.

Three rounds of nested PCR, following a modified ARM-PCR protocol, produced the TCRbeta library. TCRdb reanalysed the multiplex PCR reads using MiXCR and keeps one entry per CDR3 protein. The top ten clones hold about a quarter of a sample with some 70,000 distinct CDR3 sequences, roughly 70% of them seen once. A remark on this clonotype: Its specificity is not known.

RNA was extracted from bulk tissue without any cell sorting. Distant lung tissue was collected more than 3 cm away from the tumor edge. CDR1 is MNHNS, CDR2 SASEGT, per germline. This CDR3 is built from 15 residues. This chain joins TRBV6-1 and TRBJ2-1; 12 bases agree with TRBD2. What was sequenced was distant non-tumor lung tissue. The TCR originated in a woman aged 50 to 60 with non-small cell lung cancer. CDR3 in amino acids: CVGSLAGGPAVEQFF. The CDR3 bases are TGTGTCGGAAGTCTAGCGGGAGGGCCTGCGGTTGAGCAGTTCTTC.